Below, 27 T cell receptor beta chains from the same sample are listed, as sequenced in a study of blood T cell repertoires in COVID-19. Generated by immunoSEQ multiplex PCR, the TCRdb table keeps only in-frame clones and is missing some. Of tens of thousands of clones listed, about 87% were seen once; the top ten hold around 10%. Specimen: peripheral blood. The receptors derive from a man older than 75 with acute or convalescent COVID-19.

This chain joins TRBV5-5 and TRBJ1-3; D gene ambiguous. From germline, CDR1 is SGHKS and CDR2 YYEKEE (reference sequence). V gave up 0 bases and J gave up 4 bases, with 14 bases separating them. The CDR3 extends over 16 amino acids. The CDR3 DNA sequence: TGTGCCAGCAGCTTGGAGCAGGAGGCGCTAGGAAACACCATATATTTT. Translating it yields CASSLEQEALGNTIYF.

This clone was recorded a few times. The chain couples TRBV5-1 to TRBJ1-2, with 8 bases lining up with TRBD1. The CDR3 runs 13 residues. J gave up 7 bases and V 0 bases, and 2 bases lay outside the gene matches. CDR1 is SGHRS, CDR2 YFSETQ, per germline. CDR3 sequence: CASSLGQGAGYTF. The CDR3 DNA follows: TGCGCCAGCAGCTTGGGGCAGGGGGCTGGCTACACCTTC.

The chain has TRBV10-3 and TRBJ1-5; 7 bases fit TRBD1. CDR1 ENHRY and CDR2 SYGVKD come from the germline V gene. The V gene end was trimmed by 11 bases and the J gene end by 3 bases; junction bases not matched to a gene: 7. This CDR3 comprises 13 residues. CDR3 amino acids: CACRDRSNQPQHF. Written as DNA, the CDR3 is TGTGCCTGCCGGGACAGATCCAATCAGCCCCAGCATTTT.

This clone has just a few counts. The chain combines TRBV11-2 with TRBJ2-5; D is undetermined. The V and J ends lost 0 bases and 5 bases respectively, with 13 bases between them. This CDR3 contains 15 residues. Germline-derived CDR1 and CDR2 are SGHAT and FQNNGV. The CDR3 reads CASSLDPVAWETQYF. The CDR3 DNA reads TGTGCCAGCAGCTTAGATCCGGTTGCATGGGAGACCCAGTACTTC.

The chain carries TRBV10-3 and TRBJ1-4; D might be TRBD1 (6 bases). Trimming took 3 bases from V and 2 from J, leaving 10 bases between them. Germline V gives CDR1 ENHRY, CDR2 SYGVKD. This CDR3 region has 15 residues. The CDR3 bases are TGTGCCATCAGTGATTCTGGGGGCACTAATGAAAAACTGTTTTTT. Translating gives CAISDSGGTNEKLFF.

This chain connects TRBV7-2 to TRBJ2-1; 7 bases agree with TRBD2. Trimming at V came to 2 bases and at J to 5 bases, leaving 6 bases not matched to a gene. This CDR3 comprises 15 residues. Per germline, CDR1 SGHTA and CDR2 FQGNSA. The CDR3 nucleotides read TGTGCCAGCAGCTTAAGGTCTAGCGGAGACAATGAGCAGTTCTTC. Translated: CASSLRSSGDNEQFF. Drawing the rest from reference TRBV7-2 and TRBJ2-1, the complete variable domain is GAGVSQSPSNKVTEKGKDVELRCDPISGHTALYWYRQSLGQGLEFLIYFQGNSAPDKSGLPSDRFSAERTGGSVSTLTIQRTQQEDSAVYLCASSLRSSGDNEQFFGPGTRLTVL.

The rearrangement uses TRBV5-1 and TRBJ1-6, with 10 bases aligning to TRBD1. J gave up 0 bases and V 7 bases, and 7 bases lay outside the gene matches. In germline, CDR1 is SGHRS, CDR2 YFSETQ. This CDR3 has 17 amino acids. The DNA of the CDR3 is TGCGCCAGCTCGTCGACAGGGGGCAGCTCCTATAATTCACCCCTCCACTTT. It encodes CASSSTGGSSYNSPLHF.

V gene TRBV9 combines with J gene TRBJ2-1; D perhaps matches TRBD2 (5 bases). Germline loops: CDR1 SGDLS, CDR2 YYNGEE. Trimming stripped 7 bases from V and 3 bases from J, with 11 bases between. The CDR3 totals 13 residues. CDR3 nucleotides: TGTGCCAGCCGGGGAATGGGCTACAATGAGCAGTTCTTC. It specifies CASRGMGYNEQFF.

The chain recombines TRBV19 with TRBJ1-6, with D possibly matching TRBD1 (5 bases). V was pared by 3 bases and J by 3 bases, with 12 bases between. The CDR3 sequence is 16 residues long. Per germline, CDR1 LNHDA and CDR2 SQIVND (reference sequence). The CDR3: CASSMGRIDYNSPLHF. The CDR3 nucleotides are TGTGCCAGTAGTATGGGGCGCATCGACTATAATTCACCCCTCCACTTT.

The chain links TRBV4-3 to TRBJ1-3, with D uncertain. The germline V gene encodes CDR1 LGHNA and CDR2 YSLEER. Trimming shortened V by 3 bases and J by 2 bases, and 14 bases separated the two germline ends. CDR3 length: 16 residues. The CDR3 is CASSHSSSYPGNTIYF. CDR3 DNA: TGCGCCAGCAGCCACAGTTCTTCATATCCTGGAAACACCATATATTTT.

The V call is TRBV5-4, the J call TRBJ2-3, with 11 bases matching TRBD2. J gave up 2 bases and V 9 bases, and 8 bases lay outside the gene matches. From germline, CDR1 is SGHNT and CDR2 YYREEE (reference sequence). This CDR3 contains 15 residues. The CDR3 sequence: CAMGDSGRATDTQYF. For the CDR3, the DNA is TGTGCCATGGGGGATAGCGGGAGGGCCACAGATACGCAGTATTTT.

The chain couples TRBV18 to TRBJ1-1; D call uncertain. Germline loops: CDR1 KGHSH, CDR2 LQKENI. There are 15 residues in the CDR3. Trimming left V 5 bases short and J 5 bases short, with 18 bases between. This chain's CDR3 is CASSISTAGVTEAFF. The CDR3 region has the DNA TGTGCCAGCTCAATCTCGACCGCAGGTGTGACTGAAGCTTTCTTT.

The gene calls are TRBV11-3 and TRBJ2-5; 13 bases fit TRBD2. Germline V gives CDR1 SGHNT, CDR2 YENEEA. This CDR3 region has 17 residues. The V gene end was trimmed by 1 base and the J gene end by 2 bases; junction bases not matched to a gene: 4. The CDR3 loop reads CASSLGGLAGDQETQYF. The CDR3 bases are TGTGCCAGCAGCTTAGGAGGACTAGCGGGAGATCAAGAGACCCAGTACTTC.

CDR3 region: CASSLRTGLAGAVQFF. The CDR3 region has the DNA TGTGCCAGCAGCCTTAGAACGGGACTAGCGGGAGCGGTGCAGTTCTTC. This rearrangement joins TRBV9 to TRBJ2-1, with 14 bases aligning to TRBD2. Germline values: CDR1 SGDLS, CDR2 YYNGEE. The V segment lost 4 bases and the J segment 12 bases; nucleotides outside the gene matches: 12. The CDR3 spans 16 residues.

The gene calls are TRBV5-4 and TRBJ2-3; 11 positions agree with TRBD2. Germline trimming cut 1 base from V and 2 bases from J; bases unmatched to any gene: 6. CDR3 length: 17 residues. CDR1 and CDR2 (germline): SGHNT, YYREEE (reference sequence). The CDR3 is CASSLRLAGGFTDTQYF. The CDR3 DNA is TGTGCCAGCAGCTTGAGGCTAGCGGGGGGTTTCACAGATACGCAGTATTTT.

The CDR3 DNA sequence: TGCGCCAGCAGGCCGGGACTAGCGGGAGGGTACCAAGAGACCCAGTACTTC. Translating it yields CASRPGLAGGYQETQYF. The V gene is TRBV5-1, the J gene TRBJ2-5; 16 bases line up with TRBD2. This CDR3 has 17 residues. The germline V gene encodes CDR1 SGHRS and CDR2 YFSETQ. J gave up 0 bases and V 5 bases, and 4 bases lay outside the gene matches.

This rearrangement joins TRBV19 to TRBJ2-1; D perhaps matches TRBD2 (7 bases). The CDR3 is 14 residues long. V gave up 8 bases and J gave up 0 bases, with 11 bases separating them. Germline lookup yields CDR1 LNHDA and CDR2 SQIVND (reference sequence). CDR3 protein: CASGGGPSYNEQFF. The CDR3, as DNA: TGTGCCAGTGGCGGGGGCCCCTCCTACAATGAGCAGTTCTTC.

The V gene is TRBV20-1, the J gene TRBJ2-1, with D tentatively TRBD2 (5 bases). The CDR3 is 15 residues long. V shed 3 bases and J shed 5 bases, with 17 bases lying between them. Germline assignment: CDR1 DFQATT and CDR2 SNEGSKA (reference sequence). The CDR3 DNA is TGCAGTGCTAGTCGTGAAGCGGCAAGGAACAATGAGCAGTTCTTC. Translation: CSASREAARNNEQFF.

The rearrangement links TRBV7-2 to TRBJ1-5, with a weak D call TRBD1 (5 bases). Germline CDR1 and CDR2: SGHTA and FQGNSA. The CDR3 has 19 amino acids. Trimming took off 5 bases at V and 1 base at J, with 24 bases between the two ends. DNA for the CDR3: TGTGCCAGCAGCCCTTACCCCCCAGGGTTTATTAGAAGCAATCAGCCCCAGCATTTT. It is translated as CASSPYPPGFIRSNQPQHF. Filled out from reference TRBV7-2 and TRBJ1-5, the complete variable domain reads GAGVSQSPSNKVTEKGKDVELRCDPISGHTALYWYRQSLGQGLEFLIYFQGNSAPDKSGLPSDRFSAERTGGSVSTLTIQRTQQEDSAVYLCASSPYPPGFIRSNQPQHFGDGTRLSIL.

This clone occurred once. The chain couples TRBV2 to TRBJ2-1, with D hard to call. CDR3 length: 15 amino acids. Germline assignment: CDR1 SNHLY and CDR2 FYNNEI. V was clipped by 4 bases and J by 0 bases, with 10 bases between them. The CDR3: CASSAQSNSYNEQFF. The CDR3 bases are TGTGCCAGCAGTGCCCAGTCAAACTCCTACAATGAGCAGTTCTTC.

The J gene is TRBJ2-6, the V gene TRBV12-5, with D possibly being TRBD2 (6 bases). Between the trimmed V and J ends, which lost 10 bases and 4 bases, there was a span of 14 bases. The CDR3 loop spans 14 amino acids. Germline V CDR1 and CDR2: LGHNT, FRNRAP. In DNA, the CDR3 is TGTGCTACCTCCGCGGGGACCGGGGCCAACGTCCTGACTTTC. Its translation: CATSAGTGANVLTF.

V is TRBV13 and J is TRBJ1-3; 7 nucleotides line up with TRBD1. The J segment lost 4 bases and the V segment lost 5 bases, leaving 8 bases of the junction unmatched. The CDR3 is 15 residues long. Germline CDR1 PRHDT, CDR2 FYEKMQ (reference sequence). CDR3 coding DNA: TGTGCCAGCAGCACCTCGACAGGGAGGGGAAACACCATATATTTT. This gives the protein CASSTSTGRGNTIYF.

The rearrangement links TRBV5-1 to TRBJ2-2; D might be TRBD1 (5 bases). This CDR3 comprises 15 residues. V lost 0 bases to trimming and J lost 4 bases, with 10 bases between them. In germline, CDR1 is SGHRS, CDR2 YFSETQ. In DNA form, the CDR3 reads TGCGCCAGCAGCTTGGATCCAGGGTCCACCGGGGAGCTGTTTTTT. It encodes CASSLDPGSTGELFF. Using reference TRBV5-1 and TRBJ2-2 for the parts outside the CDR3, the full variable domain is KAGVTQTPRYLIKTRGQQVTLSCSPISGHRSVSWYQQTPGQGLQFLFEYFSETQRNKGNFPGRFSGRQFSNSRSEMNVSTLELGDSALYLCASSLDPGSTGELFFGEGSRLTVL.

V gene TRBV25-1 combines with J gene TRBJ2-3, with a possible D match to TRBD2 (7 bases). V lost 5 bases to trimming and J lost 3 bases, with 15 bases between them. The length of the CDR3 is 15 residues. Germline V lookup: CDR1 MGHDK, CDR2 SYGVNS. CDR3 bases: TGTGCCAGCAGTTCCCTAGGGGGAGGGACAGATACGCAGTATTTT. Amino acid sequence: CASSSLGGGTDTQYF. Full variable domain (missing parts from reference TRBV25-1 and TRBJ2-3): EADIYQTPRYLVIGTGKKITLECSQTMGHDKMYWYQQDPGMELHLIHYSYGVNSTEKGDLSSESTVSRIRTEHFPLTLESARPSHTSQYLCASSSLGGGTDTQYFGPGTRLTVL.

This chain uses TRBV11-3 with TRBJ1-3; 9 bases align to TRBD1. This CDR3 comprises 16 residues. Germline V gene lookup returns CDR1 SGHNT and CDR2 YENEEA. Trimming removed 2 bases from V and 4 bases from J; junction bases left unmatched: 6. This CDR3 reads CASSLSGTGSGNTIYF. The CDR3 DNA sequence: TGTGCCAGCAGCTTATCCGGGACAGGGTCAGGAAACACCATATATTTT.

Comments on this clone: Distinct nucleotide sequences in the sample also encode this CDR3. V usage is TRBV7-3 and J usage is TRBJ1-1; D is perhaps TRBD1 (6 bases). CDR1 and CDR2 (germline): SGHTA, FQGTGA. CDR3 size: 13 residues. Trimming removed 4 bases at V and 1 base at J, with 7 bases between. CDR3 region: CASSWGQNTEAFF. The CDR3 DNA follows: TGTGCCAGCAGCTGGGGACAGAACACTGAAGCTTTCTTT.

The rearrangement uses TRBV19 and TRBJ1-2, with D perhaps matching TRBD1 (6 bases). The V gene's germline CDR1 is LNHDA and CDR2 SQIVND (reference sequence). V lost 7 bases and J 5 bases, leaving 14 bases between the germline ends. The CDR3 length is 13 residues. The CDR3 DNA reads as TGTGCCAGTAAATTTCGGACAGCTTATGGCTACACCTTC. This sequence encodes CASKFRTAYGYTF.